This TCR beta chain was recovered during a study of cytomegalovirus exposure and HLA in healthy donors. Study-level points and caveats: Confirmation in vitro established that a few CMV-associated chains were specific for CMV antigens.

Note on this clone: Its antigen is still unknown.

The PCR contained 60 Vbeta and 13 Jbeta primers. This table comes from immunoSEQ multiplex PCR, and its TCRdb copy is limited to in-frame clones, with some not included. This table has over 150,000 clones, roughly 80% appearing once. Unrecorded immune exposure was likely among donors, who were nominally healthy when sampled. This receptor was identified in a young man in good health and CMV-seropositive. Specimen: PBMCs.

The CDR3 region has the DNA TGTGCCAGCTCACCACAAGTTTCTAAAATTCTAGCGGTGGCCTACAATGAGCAGTTCTTC. Its translation is CASSPQVSKILAVAYNEQFF. This chain uses TRBV18 with TRBJ2-1; 7 positions match TRBD2. The ends lost 1 base at V and 2 bases at J; junction bases unmatched: 17. This CDR3 comprises 20 residues. Germline V gives CDR1 KGHSH, CDR2 LQKENI. Full variable domain (remainder filled in from reference TRBV18 and TRBJ2-1): NAGVMQNPRHLVRRRGQEARLRCSPMKGHSHVYWYRQLPEEGLKFMVYLQKENIIDESGMPKERFSAEFPKEGPSILRIQQVVRGDSAAYFCASSPQVSKILAVAYNEQFFGPGTRLTVL.